The text below deals with one T cell receptor (beta chain). No antigen is known for it. Researchers tagged individual cDNA molecules with unique molecular identifiers. One entry per CDR3 protein, called by TCRdb with MiXCR from the 5' RACE reads. The sample comprises approximately 60,000 distinct CDR3 sequences, roughly 12% of which are singletons, and 2.9% rests with the top ten. This CDR3 has 11 amino acids. CDR1 and CDR2 (germline): MNHEY, SVGEGT. Deletions cut 5 bases from V and 4 bases from J, with 6 bases between. The sample originates from a study of early T cells in non-severe SARS-CoV-2 infection. Study-level results: VDJdb-based matching was biased toward anti-spike CD8 responses and missed private and CD4 specificities.

This sequence originates from an adult who was a healthcare worker with PCR-confirmed SARS-CoV-2 infection or an uninfected control (not recorded which). Sequencing was carried out using whole blood. This chain links TRBV6-2 or TRBV6-3 with TRBJ2-7, with D uncertain. The CDR3 here is CASSGQYEQYF. The CDR3 coding sequence is TGTGCCAGCAGTGGTCAGTACGAGCAGTACTTC.